This T cell receptor beta chain comes out of a study of blood T cell repertoires in COVID-19. Overall study: Whether acute or convalescent, the COVID-19 samples came from the United States, Italy and Spain. Sample material is recorded as cDNA or gDNA derived from T cells, B-cell-depleted T cells, or PBMCs.

The length of the CDR3 is 16 residues. The germline V gene has CDR1 GTSNPN and CDR2 SVGIG (reference sequence). Trimming stripped 3 bases from V and 5 bases from J, with 20 bases between. In the original processing: Reference gene primer amplification in the assay estimated nucleated cell counts. Some clones are missing from TCRdb's copy, which holds only in-frame ones; the method was immunoSEQ multiplex PCR. That table furnishes V, J and clone size, whereas the DNA furnished D and trimming. The repertoire has more than 80,000 clones, about four fifths of them found once; the top ten carry around 2.1%.

The genes are TRBV30 and TRBJ2-1; D is perhaps TRBD2 (7 bases). Material: peripheral blood. This clonotype was sampled from a woman in her 70s with acute or convalescent COVID-19. The CDR3 here is CAWRRRGGVKHNEQFF. The CDR3 coding sequence is TGTGCCTGGAGGAGAAGGGGGGGGGTGAAGCACAATGAGCAGTTCTTC.